This record looks at one T cell receptor beta chain sequence and its context. Its cognate antigen is unknown. The sample originates from a study of PD-1 blockade in classical Hodgkin lymphoma. Background on the study: With a 2-week interval, patients received intravenous nivolumab at 3 mg/kg.

Every patient had relapsed following autologous stem cell transplantation, and cohorts differed in brentuximab vedotin exposure. Generated by immunoSEQ multiplex PCR, the TCRdb table keeps only in-frame clones and is missing some. The table lists approximately 60,000 clones, approximately 88% of them singletons. Whole-study results and caveats: Lower baseline TCR diversity marked trial partial responders and progressors.

The CDR3 runs to 15 residues. Germline V gene sequence: CDR1 SGHTA, CDR2 FQGTGA. With 2 bases removed from V and 2 bases from J, the gap between germline ends came to 11 bases. The source is a human donor with classical Hodgkin lymphoma. The chain joins TRBV7-3 to TRBJ2-3; D gene uncertain. The sequences come from peripheral blood mononuclear cells (PBMCs), collected at baseline. CDR3: CASSLDLIDTDTQYF. The CDR3 region has the DNA TGTGCCAGCAGCTTAGACTTGATAGACACAGATACGCAGTATTTT.